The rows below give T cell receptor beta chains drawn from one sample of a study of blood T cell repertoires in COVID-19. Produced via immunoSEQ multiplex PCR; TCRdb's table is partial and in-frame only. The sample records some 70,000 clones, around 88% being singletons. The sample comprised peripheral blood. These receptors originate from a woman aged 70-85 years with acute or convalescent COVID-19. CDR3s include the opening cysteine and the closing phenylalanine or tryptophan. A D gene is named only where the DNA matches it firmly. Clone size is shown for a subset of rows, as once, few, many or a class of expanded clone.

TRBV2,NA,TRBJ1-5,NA,CASSVAGTNQPQHF,TGTGCCAGCAGTGTTGCAGGGACAAATCAGCCCCAGCATTTT
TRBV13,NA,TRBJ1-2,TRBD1,CASSGQGSGYTF,TGTGCCAGCAGTGGACAGGGGTCGGGCTACACCTTC
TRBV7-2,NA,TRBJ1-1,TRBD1,CASSFYGQGRTEAFF,TGTGCCAGCAGCTTCTACGGACAGGGTCGGACTGAAGCTTTCTTT
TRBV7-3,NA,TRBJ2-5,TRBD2,CASSPTAGKETQYF,TGTGCCAGCAGTCCTACAGCGGGAAAGGAGACCCAGTACTTC
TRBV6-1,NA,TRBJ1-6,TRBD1,CASSAGFRGNNSPLHF,TGTGCCAGCAGTGCAGGTTTCAGGGGGAACAATTCACCCCTCCACTTT
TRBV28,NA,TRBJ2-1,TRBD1,CASTSPDRVYNEQFF,TGTGCCAGCACCTCCCCGGACAGGGTCTACAATGAGCAGTTCTTC
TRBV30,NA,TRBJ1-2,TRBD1,CAWRRDRGRNYGYTF,TGTGCCTGGAGGAGGGACAGGGGAAGGAACTATGGCTACACCTTC
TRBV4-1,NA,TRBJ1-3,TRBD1,CASSQRQGSGNTIYF,TGCGCCAGCAGCCAAAGACAGGGCTCTGGAAACACCATATATTTT
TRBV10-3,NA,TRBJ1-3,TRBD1,CAISELFGTGTAGNTIYF,TGTGCCATCAGTGAGCTGTTTGGGACAGGGACAGCTGGAAACACCATATATTTT
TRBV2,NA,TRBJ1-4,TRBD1,CATGRQGAEKLFF,TGTGCGACTGGGAGGCAGGGGGCTGAAAAACTGTTTTTT
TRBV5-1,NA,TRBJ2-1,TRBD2,CARSGTGGTYNEQFF,TGCGCCCGCAGCGGGACGGGGGGGACCTACAATGAGCAGTTCTTC
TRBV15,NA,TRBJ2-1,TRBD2,CATSREGGNTGRNEQFF,TGTGCCACCAGCAGAGAGGGGGGGAATACGGGTAGGAATGAGCAGTTCTTC
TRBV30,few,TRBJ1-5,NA,CAWTLKGGRGQPQHF,TGTGCCTGGACCCTAAAGGGGGGGCGAGGACAGCCCCAGCATTTT
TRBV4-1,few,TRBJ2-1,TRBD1,CASSQFPGGQGAFEQFF,TGCGCCAGCAGCCAATTCCCGGGGGGACAGGGGGCCTTCGAGCAGTTCTTC
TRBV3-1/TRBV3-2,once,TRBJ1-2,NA,CASSQLSGRNGYTF,TGTGCCAGCAGCCAATTATCGGGTCGGAATGGCTACACCTTC
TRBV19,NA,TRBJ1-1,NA,CASRKEPRTTEAFF,TGTGCCAGTAGAAAAGAGCCGAGAACCACTGAAGCTTTCTTT
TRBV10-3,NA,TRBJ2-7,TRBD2,CAIRGTSGRAYEQYF,TGTGCCATCAGAGGGACTAGCGGGAGGGCCTACGAGCAGTACTTC
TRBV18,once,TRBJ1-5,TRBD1,CASSPRDRDGQPQHF,TGTGCCAGCTCACCTCGGGACAGGGATGGTCAGCCCCAGCATTTT
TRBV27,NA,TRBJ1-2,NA,CASSATTDGTYGYTF,TGTGCCAGCAGTGCCACCACAGATGGAACTTATGGCTACACCTTC
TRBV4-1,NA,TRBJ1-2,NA,CASSQERDGYTF,TGCGCCAGCAGCCAAGAACGAGATGGCTACACCTTC
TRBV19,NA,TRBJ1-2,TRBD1,CASSRDRGDYGYTF,TGTGCCAGTAGCCGGGACAGGGGGGACTATGGCTACACCTTC
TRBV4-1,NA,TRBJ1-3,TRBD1,CASSTGGSGNTIYF,TGCGCCAGCAGCACAGGGGGCTCTGGAAACACCATATATTTT
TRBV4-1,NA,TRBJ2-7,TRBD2,CASSLKLTSPFYEQCF,TGCGCCAGCAGCCTAAAACTGACTAGCCCTTTTTACGAGCAGTGCTTC
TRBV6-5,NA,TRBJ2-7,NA,CASDLGGPYEQYF,TGTGCCAGCGACCTCGGGGGGCCCTACGAGCAGTACTTC
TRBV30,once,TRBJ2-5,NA,CAWSVRAGRETQYF,TGTGCCTGGAGTGTTCGGGCAGGGAGGGAGACCCAGTACTTC
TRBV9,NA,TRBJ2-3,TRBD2,CASSVERSSGTLPDTQYF,TGTGCCAGCAGCGTAGAAAGGTCTAGCGGGACGTTACCAGATACGCAGTATTTT
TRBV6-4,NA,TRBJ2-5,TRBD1,CASSPGQSVETQYF,TGTGCCAGCAGCCCGGGACAGAGCGTGGAGACCCAGTACTTC
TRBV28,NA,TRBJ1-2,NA,CASSPRTPRSIYTF,TGTGCCAGCAGTCCCCGGACACCCCGCTCTATCTACACCTTC
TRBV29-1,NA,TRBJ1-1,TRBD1,CSVAPPVGQGNTEAFF,TGCAGCGTTGCCCCGCCCGTCGGACAGGGGAACACTGAAGCTTTCTTT
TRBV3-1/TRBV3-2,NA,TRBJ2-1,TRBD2,CASSPSGRALYNEQFF,TGTGCCAGCAGCCCCAGCGGGAGGGCCCTATACAATGAGCAGTTCTTC
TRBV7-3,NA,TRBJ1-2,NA,CASSLVSGAAYGYTF,TGTGCCAGCAGCTTAGTGAGTGGGGCCGCTTATGGCTACACCTTC
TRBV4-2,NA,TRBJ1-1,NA,CASLDLFRGTEAFF,TGTGCCAGTCTGGATCTTTTCAGGGGCACTGAAGCTTTCTTT
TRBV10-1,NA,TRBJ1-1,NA,CASRCVGQRNTEAFF,TGCGCCAGCAGATGCGTCGGACAGCGGAACACTGAAGCTTTCTTT
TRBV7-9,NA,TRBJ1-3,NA,CASSLVNGNTIYF,TGTGCCAGCAGCTTAGTAAATGGAAACACCATATATTTT
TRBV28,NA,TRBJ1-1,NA,CASSSTITRGAWNTEAFF,TGTGCCAGCAGTTCGACTATAACCAGGGGTGCATGGAACACTGAAGCTTTCTTT
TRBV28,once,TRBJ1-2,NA,CASTFSRLEGYGYTF,TGTGCCAGCACCTTTTCAAGGTTAGAGGGATATGGCTACACCTTC
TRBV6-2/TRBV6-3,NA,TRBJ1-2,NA,CASSYPPSGIGPNFNYGYTF,TGTGCCAGCAGTTACCCCCCATCGGGGATCGGGCCAAATTTTAACTATGGCTACACCTTC
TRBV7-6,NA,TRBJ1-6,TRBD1,CASSPRDRLNLNSPLHF,TGTGCCAGCAGCCCCCGGGACAGGCTAAACCTTAATTCACCCCTCCACTTT
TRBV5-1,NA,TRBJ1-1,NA,CASSTSGEGEAFF,TGCGCCAGCAGCACATCGGGGGAAGGTGAAGCTTTCTTT
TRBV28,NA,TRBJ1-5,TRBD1,CASSFPNGGNRGIKLDNQPQHF,TGTGCCAGCAGTTTCCCCAATGGGGGGAACAGGGGGATAAAGTTGGACAATCAGCCCCAGCATTTT
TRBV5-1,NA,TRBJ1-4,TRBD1,CASSLGQGIEKLFF,TGCGCCAGCAGCTTGGGACAGGGGATTGAAAAACTGTTTTTT